Following are 22 T cell receptor beta chains from one sample sequenced in a study of response to subunit inactivated influenza vaccine. TCRdb reprocessed the RT-PCR reads via MiXCR and lists one record per CDR3 protein. The sample has about 160,000 distinct CDR3 sequences, approximately 11% seen once. The sample in question was non-naive T cells sorted from PBMCs, obtained roughly 48 days after vaccination. These TCRs come from a man aged 50-59 years who received an inactivated influenza vaccine.

The sample holds many counts of this clonotype. The rearrangement links TRBV5-1 to TRBJ1-2; 10 bases agree with TRBD1. The CDR3 runs 13 residues. Per germline, CDR1 SGHRS and CDR2 YFSETQ. The ends lost 4 bases at V and 8 bases at J; junction bases unmatched: 5. The CDR3 loop reads CASSVDRGQGYTF. CDR3 nucleotides: TGCGCCAGCAGCGTAGACAGGGGGCAAGGCTACACCTTC.

V is TRBV15 and J is TRBJ2-1, with 14 bases matching TRBD2. Germline V gene sequence: CDR1 LNHNV, CDR2 YYDKDF (reference sequence). The CDR3 is 14 amino acids. With 1 base clipped from V and 15 bases from J, the junction kept 5 bases outside the gene matches. CDR3 bases: TGTGCCACCAGCAGAGGGACTAGCGGGAGGCTGGGGTTCTTC. Protein product: CATSRGTSGRLGFF.

The rearrangement joins TRBV20-1 to TRBJ2-3; possibly TRBD2 for D (5 bases). The CDR3 extends over 14 amino acids. V dropped 2 bases and J dropped 0 bases, with 9 bases sitting between them. Germline values: CDR1 DFQATT, CDR2 SNEGSKA (reference sequence). The CDR3 region has the DNA TGCAGTGCTAGACCTTGGACTAGCACAGATACGCAGTATTTT. Translation: CSARPWTSTDTQYF.

At least ten counts were recorded for this clonotype. The J gene is TRBJ2-7, the V gene TRBV20-1; D call uncertain. The CDR3 has 13 residues. Germline V lookup: CDR1 DFQATT, CDR2 SNEGSKA (reference sequence). The V and J ends lost 3 bases and 6 bases respectively, with 15 bases between them. The CDR3 reads CSASTLTPSEQYF. Written as DNA, the CDR3 is TGCAGTGCTAGTACCCTGACCCCCTCCGAGCAGTACTTC.

This clonotype has a handful of counts. CDR3 coding DNA: TGTGCCAGCAGTTTCGCCGGGACTACGCCTTACGAGCAGTACTTC. It specifies CASSFAGTTPYEQYF. The chain couples TRBV27 to TRBJ2-7; TRBD2 matches 7 bases. This CDR3 has 15 residues. The junction had 9 bases not matched to a gene; V was cut back by 3 bases and J by 4 bases. The germline V gene encodes CDR1 MNHEY and CDR2 SMNVEV (reference sequence).

This chain links TRBV7-8 with TRBJ2-1; perhaps TRBD2 as D (7 bases). This CDR3 comprises 17 residues. Germline assignment: CDR1 SGHVS and CDR2 FQNEAQ. Trimming removed 1 base at V and 7 bases at J, with 20 bases between. The CDR3 DNA reads TGTGCCAGCAGCTTAGGAGATGGGGGGGGGCCGGGAAATGAGCAGTTCTTC. The encoded protein is CASSLGDGGGPGNEQFF.

The chain combines TRBV12-2 with TRBJ2-5; TRBD2 is the table's D call, not checked against the DNA. TRBV12-2 corresponds to a pseudogene. The CDR3 loop spans 18 amino acids. CDR3 residues: CASRLGLAGVYSQETQYF. CDR3 nucleotide sequence: TGTGCAAGTCGTCTAGGACTAGCGGGGGTTTATTCACAAGAGACCCAGTACTTC.

This clonotype was counted only a few times. The chain has TRBV20-1 and TRBJ2-7; 13 nucleotides agree with TRBD2. V lost 3 bases to trimming and J lost 4 bases; unmatched junction nucleotides: 3. CDR3 length equals 14 residues. Per the germline V gene, CDR1 is DFQATT and CDR2 is SNEGSKA (reference sequence). CDR3 in DNA: TGCAGTGCTAGCCCGGGACTAGCGGGATACGAGCAGTACTTC. This encodes CSASPGLAGYEQYF.

This clonotype was detected many times. This chain connects TRBV6-1 to TRBJ1-1; D unresolved. The V gene lost 3 bases and the J gene lost 3 bases, with 8 bases spanning the gap. The CDR3 runs to 13 residues. Germline V gene data show CDR1 as MNHNS and CDR2 as SASEGT. As DNA, the CDR3 is TGTGCCAGCAGTGACCGGCCAGACACTGAAGCTTTCTTT. Translation gives CASSDRPDTEAFF.

This clonotype was seen more than once but under ten times. This chain uses TRBV4-1 with TRBJ2-3; D might be TRBD2 (5 bases). CDR1 is MGHRA, CDR2 YSYEKL, per germline. Trimming took off 1 base at V and 0 bases at J, with 8 bases between the two ends. CDR3 length: 15 amino acids. The CDR3 sequence is CASSQAAASTDTQYF. Here the CDR3 DNA reads TGCGCCAGCAGCCAAGCAGCGGCTAGCACAGATACGCAGTATTTT.

This clonotype was counted many times. This chain uses TRBV12-3 or TRBV12-4 with TRBJ2-7; D possibly corresponds to TRBD1 (6 bases). Trimming pared 6 bases from V and 7 bases from J, leaving 19 bases between. CDR3 length: 14 amino acids. The CDR3 loop is CASSLDRSSGEQYF. CDR3 in DNA: TGTGCCAGCAGCCTTGACAGGTCCTCGGGGGAGCAGTACTTC.

This clonotype was counted only a few times. This may arise from a read error, as a much more abundant clone is one base away. The rearrangement uses TRBV7-9 and TRBJ2-3; 7 nucleotides agree with TRBD2. CDR1 is SEHNR, CDR2 FQNEAQ, per germline (reference sequence). This CDR3 spans 11 amino acids. CDR3 sequence (DNA): TGTTCCAGCACTAGCGCGGATACGCAGTATTTT. It codes for CSSTSADTQYF.

This clonotype was counted at least ten times. V gene TRBV5-1 combines with J gene TRBJ2-7; D might be TRBD2 (6 bases). The V gene lost 4 bases and the J gene lost 0 bases, with 14 bases spanning the gap. Germline V gene data show CDR1 as SGHRS and CDR2 as YFSETQ. This CDR3 region has 15 residues. This CDR3 is CASSPGGYSSYEQYF. The CDR3, as DNA: TGCGCCAGCAGCCCTGGGGGGTACTCCTCCTACGAGCAGTACTTC.

This clonotype was recorded a few times. The chain uses TRBV7-2 and TRBJ1-1; 12 nucleotides match TRBD1. The germline CDR1 and CDR2 sequences are SGHTA and FQGNSA. The CDR3 is 12 residues long. Trimming cost V 5 bases and J 10 bases; bases outside gene matches: 2. In DNA form, the CDR3 reads TGTGCCAGCAGCAGGGACAGGGGGCGAGCTTTCTTT. It yields the protein CASSRDRGRAFF.

This clonotype was seen repeatedly, ten times or more. V gene TRBV5-1 combines with J gene TRBJ1-1; 10 positions agree with TRBD1. The length of the CDR3 is 18 residues. V was clipped by 4 bases and J by 0 bases; unmatched bases: 12. From germline, CDR1 is SGHRS and CDR2 YFSETQ. For the CDR3, the DNA is TGCGCCAGCAGCGCCACACCGGGACAGGGGAAAATGAACACTGAAGCTTTCTTT. Its translation: CASSATPGQGKMNTEAFF.

The gene calls are TRBV11-2 and TRBJ2-6; TRBD1 matches at 9 bases. J gave up 4 bases and V 8 bases, and 15 bases lay outside the gene matches. This CDR3 comprises 18 residues. Germline V gene sequence: CDR1 SGHAT, CDR2 FQNNGV. CDR3 loop: CASRDFRDRASGANVLTF. The CDR3, as DNA: TGTGCCAGCCGGGACTTCCGGGACAGGGCATCAGGGGCCAACGTCCTGACTTTC. Together with reference TRBV11-2 and TRBJ2-6, the CDR3 gives the full variable domain: EAGVAQSPRYKIIEKRQSVAFWCNPISGHATLYWYQQILGQGPKLLIQFQNNGVVDDSQLPKDRFSAERLKGVDSTLKIQPAKLEDSAVYLCASRDFRDRASGANVLTFGAGSRLTVL.

This clonotype was picked up many times. The rearrangement links TRBV6-5 to TRBJ2-3; D ambiguous. The germline V gene encodes CDR1 MNHEY and CDR2 SVGAGI. Trimming removed 5 bases from V and 6 bases from J, with 6 bases in between. The CDR3 contains 11 residues. The CDR3 coding sequence is TGTGCCAGCAGTGAAGGGGATACGCAGTATTTT. This sequence encodes CASSEGDTQYF.

The V call is TRBV4-3, the J call TRBJ2-3; the D gene could be TRBD1 or TRBD2 (5 bases each). V shed 5 bases and J shed 3 bases, with 18 bases lying between them. Looked up from germline, CDR1 is LGHNA and CDR2 is YSLEER. The CDR3 has 16 amino acids. CDR3 sequence: CASSLPGPTRTDTQYF. DNA of the CDR3: TGCGCCAGCAGCTTGCCGGGACCTACAAGAACAGATACGCAGTATTTT.

This clonotype occurred a few times. V usage is TRBV29-1 and J usage is TRBJ2-7, with D hard to call. This CDR3 comprises 11 residues. V was pared by 0 bases and J by 3 bases, with 3 bases between. The germline V gene has CDR1 SQVTM and CDR2 ANQGSEA. The CDR3 DNA follows: TGCAGCGTTGAAGAGGACTACGAGCAGTACTTC. This codes for CSVEEDYEQYF.

This clonotype came up many times. This sequence joins TRBV6-2 or TRBV6-3 and TRBJ2-2, with unresolved D. The CDR3 covers 12 residues. Germline V CDR1 and CDR2: MNHEY, SVGEGT. The ends were cut back, 7 bases at V and 1 base at J, with 4 bases in the middle. The CDR3 sequence is CASNRNTGELFF. DNA of the CDR3: TGTGCCAGCAACCGGAACACCGGGGAGCTGTTTTTT.

This clonotype was found a few times. This chain connects TRBV20-1 to TRBJ2-2, with a weak D call TRBD1 (9 bases). CDR1 is DFQATT and CDR2 is SNEGSKA in the germline V gene (reference sequence). This CDR3 is 17 amino acids long. V was clipped by 6 bases and J by 3 bases, with 23 bases between them. DNA of the CDR3: TGCAGTGCACGTCCCGGGGGGGACAGGGAGGACACCGGGGAGCTGTTTTTT. Its translation: CSARPGGDREDTGELFF.

In this sample, this clonotype turned up a few times. This chain links TRBV10-3 with TRBJ2-5, with D unresolved. Germline V gene sequence: CDR1 ENHRY, CDR2 SYGVKD. Trimming cost V 4 bases and J 0 bases, with 3 bases left between them. There are 12 residues in the CDR3. CDR3 loop: CAISGDQETQYF. The CDR3 DNA reads TGTGCCATCAGTGGGGACCAAGAGACCCAGTACTTC.